A selection of T cell receptor beta chains follows, all from one sample in a study of graft-versus-host responses after intestinal transplantation. The table came from immunoSEQ multiplex PCR; TCRdb's copy has only in-frame clones and leaves some out. This sample has 6,000 to 8,500 clones, with roughly a quarter found just once. The sample here was alloreactive CD8+ T cells from a mixed lymphocyte reaction culture, taken before transplantation. Receptors were obtained from a human patient who was an organ donor for intestinal transplantation. The CDR3 runs from the conserved cysteine through the conserved F or W.

CASSAHLDGSEETQYF	TRBV7-2	TRBJ2-5
CASSLARGGPYEQYF	TRBV7-9	TRBJ2-7
CASSQIPGLAAYNEQFF	TRBV4-1	TRBJ2-1
CASSYKWETQYF	TRBV6-5	TRBJ2-5
CASSLASGLELHEQYF	TRBV5-1	TRBJ2-7
CASSLFRAHEQYF	TRBV11-3	TRBJ2-7
CASSYGMNTEAFF	TRBV6-6	TRBJ1-1
CASSFLGQHEQYF	TRBV11-1	TRBJ2-7
CASSLSPGQGAETQYF	TRBV27	TRBJ2-5
CASSAQGDMNTEAFF	TRBV5-1	TRBJ1-1
CASSVAGGFSYEQYF	TRBV7-6	TRBJ2-7
CASSLGGGGQETQYF	TRBV7-6	TRBJ2-5
CASSAWDSTDTQYF	TRBV9	TRBJ2-3
CASRLELAYEQYF	TRBV5-7	TRBJ2-7
CASSQVYRGGEQYF	TRBV4-3	TRBJ2-7
CASSVALGSYNEQFF	TRBV9	TRBJ2-1
CASSLPRDRDYEQYF	TRBV7-9	TRBJ2-7
CASSLGLADLSYEQYF	TRBV11-2	TRBJ2-7
CASSYSQEGTYNEQFF	TRBV6-6	TRBJ2-1
CASSPRSGSRNEQYF	TRBV7-2	NA
CASRGLAVGNEQFF	TRBV4-3	TRBJ2-1
CASSYGRGDYGYTF	TRBV6-5	TRBJ1-2
CASSVDDVNPRNQETQYF	TRBV6-4	TRBJ2-5
CASKFAPVRKTYGYTF	TRBV5-1	TRBJ1-2
CASSRLAGGPNEQFF	TRBV4-3	TRBJ2-1
CASSYWGSGANVLTF	TRBV6-5	TRBJ2-6
CASSLGWGSTEAFF	TRBV7-2	TRBJ1-1
CASSRTGAGYNEQFF	TRBV7-8	TRBJ2-1
CASSPRGGPTGELFF	TRBV27	TRBJ2-2
CASSSDRSSYEQYF	TRBV6-9	TRBJ2-7
CASSQYPLAERYNEQFF	TRBV4-3	TRBJ2-1
CASRDGWGGQPQHF	TRBV2	TRBJ1-5
CASSQWGMTAGELFF	TRBV4-1	TRBJ2-2
CASSTTNRQETQYF	TRBV11-2	TRBJ2-5
CASSYYKEYYEQYF	TRBV6-9	TRBJ2-7
CASSLIPGSYGYTF	TRBV7-2	TRBJ1-2
CSAREGYEQFF	TRBV20-1	TRBJ2-1
CASSLQGGNTEAFF	TRBV13	TRBJ1-1
CASSPGGRDALHF	TRBV4-1	TRBJ1-6